The clone carrying this T cell receptor (beta chain) was observed a few times. This sample was included in a study of T-cell reconstitution after alpha-beta-depleted transplantation in children. The CDR3 is made up of 14 amino acids. V was trimmed by 1 base and J by 7 bases, leaving 11 bases between them. CDR1 SGHRS and CDR2 YFSETQ come from the germline V gene. Library preparation (for TCRbeta) was performed with unique molecular identifiers. TCRdb re-called the PCR reads with MiXCR, one entry per CDR3 protein. Of about 200,000 distinct CDR3 sequences listed, approximately 15% are singletons. The chain couples TRBV5-1 to TRBJ1-4, with D uncertain. The clonotype was recovered from a human donor who donated a stem cell graft to a child with acute lymphoblastic leukemia. The sample in question was PBMCs from the stem cell graft donor, obtained from the stem cell graft. Here the CDR3 reads CASSLSGSGEKLFF. The CDR3 nucleotides read TGCGCCAGCAGCTTGTCGGGGTCCGGTGAAAAACTGTTTTTT. The variable domain in full, completed from reference TRBV5-1 and TRBJ1-4, reads KAGVTQTPRYLIKTRGQQVTLSCSPISGHRSVSWYQQTPGQGLQFLFEYFSETQRNKGNFPGRFSGRQFSNSRSEMNVSTLELGDSALYLCASSLSGSGEKLFFGSGTQLSVL.